What follows are 26 T cell receptor beta chains derived from one specimen sequenced in a study of T-cell memory formation after mild COVID-19. TCRdb recomputed calls from the 5' RACE reads with MiXCR, one row per CDR3 protein. The data contain some 450,000 distinct CDR3 sequences, 20% of them singletons. Sequencing was done on a sample of PBMCs or a T cell subset sorted from them (not recorded which). These receptors all stem from an adult woman who had mild COVID-19 (a few samples of this study predate the infection). Cell type and time point are not known.

The chain uses TRBV30 and TRBJ2-7; 11 nucleotides line up with TRBD2. Germline V lookup: CDR1 GTSNPN, CDR2 SVGIG (reference sequence). This CDR3 is built from 17 residues. J lost 0 bases, V lost 1 base, and 8 bases had no gene match. CDR3 amino acids: CAWSEEASGRSSYEQYF. CDR3 nucleotide sequence: TGTGCCTGGAGTGAGGAAGCTAGCGGGAGGTCCTCCTACGAGCAGTACTTC.

This clonotype turned up a few times. The chain couples TRBV4-3 to TRBJ2-7, with 9 bases aligning to TRBD1. V dropped 0 bases and J dropped 3; count of bases not matched to a gene: 6. Germline assignment: CDR1 LGHNA and CDR2 YSLEER. The CDR3 totals 16 residues. The CDR3 sequence is CASSQDRTGASYEQYF. The CDR3 DNA reads TGCGCCAGCAGCCAAGACCGGACAGGGGCCAGCTACGAGCAGTACTTC.

This clonotype has just a few counts. The rearrangement links TRBV24-1 to TRBJ2-7, with D tentatively TRBD1 (6 bases). CDR3 length: 15 amino acids. Trimming pared 5 bases from V and 0 bases from J, leaving 13 bases between. Germline loops: CDR1 KGHDR, CDR2 SFDVKD. The CDR3 loop is CATSGPGQSSYEQYF. In nucleotides, the CDR3 is TGTGCCACCAGTGGCCCCGGACAGTCCTCCTACGAGCAGTACTTC.

This clonotype was seen more than once but under ten times. This chain uses TRBV4-1 with TRBJ2-1; D unclear. This CDR3 contains 15 residues. Germline values: CDR1 MGHRA, CDR2 YSYEKL. V lost 0 bases to trimming and J lost 0 bases, with 6 bases between them. The CDR3 bases are TGCGCCAGCAGCCAAGAGACCGGCTCCTACAATGAGCAGTTCTTC. As protein: CASSQETGSYNEQFF.

V is TRBV30 and J is TRBJ2-1; D is perhaps TRBD2 (5 bases). The V gene's germline CDR1 is GTSNPN and CDR2 SVGIG (reference sequence). V dropped 1 base and J dropped 7 bases, with 11 bases sitting between them. This CDR3 contains 13 residues. In DNA, the CDR3 is TGTGCCTGGAGTGCCTCTCGGAGGAATGAGCAGTTCTTC. Its translation: CAWSASRRNEQFF.

This chain joins TRBV25-1 and TRBJ2-1, with 12 positions matching TRBD2. V was clipped by 3 bases and J by 9 bases; unmatched bases: 6. The CDR3 sequence is 15 residues long. CDR1 and CDR2 from the germline V gene are MGHDK and SYGVNS. CDR3 coding DNA: TGTGCCAGCAGTGAGTTGACTAGCGGGAGCCCTGAGCAGTTCTTC. Its translation is CASSELTSGSPEQFF.

The CDR3 loop is CASSLAQGSDTQYF. The CDR3 DNA sequence: TGCGCCAGCAGCTTGGCACAGGGGTCAGATACGCAGTATTTT. The chain has TRBV5-1 and TRBJ2-3; TRBD1 agrees at 7 bases. In germline, CDR1 is SGHRS, CDR2 YFSETQ. This CDR3 spans 14 amino acids. V was pared by 0 bases and J by 4 bases, with 2 bases of the junction left unmatched.

This clonotype turned up a few times. The V gene is TRBV6-5, the J gene TRBJ1-1, with D uncertain. CDR3 length: 14 amino acids. Trimming removed 6 bases from V and 1 base from J, with 12 bases in between. In germline, CDR1 is MNHEY, CDR2 SVGAGI. CDR3 protein: CASSSIQPNTEAFF. CDR3 DNA sequence: TGTGCCAGCAGCTCAATACAGCCGAACACTGAAGCTTTCTTT.

The chain combines TRBV7-8 with TRBJ2-1; 8 bases align to TRBD2. The V segment lost 3 bases and the J segment 7 bases; nucleotides outside the gene matches: 8. This CDR3 is built from 15 residues. Germline values: CDR1 SGHVS, CDR2 FQNEAQ. The CDR3 loop is CASSFGRGYNNEQFF. CDR3 DNA sequence: TGTGCCAGCAGCTTCGGGAGGGGGTATAATAATGAGCAGTTCTTC.

V and J are TRBV7-2 and TRBJ2-7, with D perhaps matching TRBD2 (5 bases). Per the germline V gene, CDR1 is SGHTA and CDR2 is FQGNSA. V lost 10 bases, J lost 5 bases, and 12 bases lay in between. This CDR3 spans 11 amino acids. The CDR3 region is CATGVRHEQYF. The DNA for the CDR3 is TGTGCCACCGGGGTCCGGCACGAGCAGTACTTC.

CDR3 region: CAVRRGGNTEAFF. The CDR3, as DNA: TGTGCCGTACGAAGGGGGGGGAACACTGAAGCTTTCTTT. This chain uses TRBV27 with TRBJ1-1; tentative D call: TRBD1 (6 bases). The CDR3 covers 13 residues. CDR1 and CDR2 from the germline V gene are MNHEY and SMNVEV (reference sequence). V was cut by 11 bases and J by 1 base, with 14 bases left in between.

The chain is built from TRBV12-3 or TRBV12-4 and TRBJ1-2, with a tentative D call TRBD1 (6 bases). This CDR3 contains 14 residues. Trimming took 5 bases from V and 4 from J, leaving 14 bases between them. CDR3 sequence (DNA): TGTGCCAGCAGTCCACTAGGGGGATCCTATGGCTACACCTTC. Its translation: CASSPLGGSYGYTF.

This clonotype was observed a few times. The chain recombines TRBV7-6 with TRBJ2-1; weak D call: TRBD2 (6 bases). V was shortened by 5 bases and J by 9 bases, with 11 bases between the two germline ends. The germline CDR1 and CDR2 sequences are SGHVS and FNYEAQ. CDR3 length equals 12 residues. The CDR3 is CASSRSGVEQFF. CDR3 coding DNA: TGTGCCAGCAGCCGTTCGGGAGTTGAGCAGTTCTTC.

The V call is TRBV25-1, the J call TRBJ1-5; D gene ambiguous. The CDR3 loop spans 14 amino acids. Trimming took 3 bases from V and 9 from J, leaving 15 bases between them. Germline V gene lookup returns CDR1 MGHDK and CDR2 SYGVNS. Written as DNA, the CDR3 is TGTGCCAGCAGTGATGGTGTTAGTATACGGCCCCAGCATTTT. Its protein product is CASSDGVSIRPQHF.

The sample holds many counts of this clonotype. The V call is TRBV27, the J call TRBJ2-1; 10 bases fit TRBD2. Germline CDR1 is MNHEY and CDR2 is SMNVEV (reference sequence). CDR3 length: 15 residues. With V trimmed by 5 bases and J by 7 bases, 8 bases remained unmatched. CDR3 amino acids: CASSGGLAAGNEQFF. DNA for the CDR3: TGTGCCAGCAGTGGCGGACTAGCGGCTGGTAATGAGCAGTTCTTC.

V gene TRBV20-1 combines with J gene TRBJ2-5; D possibly corresponds to TRBD2 (6 bases). Germline-derived CDR1 and CDR2 are DFQATT and SNEGSKA (reference sequence). V dropped 6 bases and J dropped 1 base, with 15 bases sitting between them. This CDR3 is built from 14 residues. CDR3 region: CSAVRPGLQETQYF. The DNA of the CDR3 is TGCAGTGCAGTCCGACCGGGACTCCAAGAGACCCAGTACTTC.

The chain is built from TRBV3-1 and TRBJ2-3; TRBD2 agrees at 13 bases. The V segment lost 5 bases and the J segment 4 bases; nucleotides outside the gene matches: 9. The CDR3 runs 17 residues. Germline CDR1 is LGHDT and CDR2 is YNNKEL (reference sequence). CDR3 DNA: TGTGCCAGCAGCTCTCCGGGACTAGCGGGATGGCCAGATACGCAGTATTTT. Protein sequence: CASSSPGLAGWPDTQYF.

The sample holds a few counts of this clonotype. V and J are TRBV10-3 and TRBJ2-5; D unresolved. V was trimmed by 3 bases and J by 7 bases, leaving 9 bases between them. The CDR3 consists of 12 residues. The germline V gene has CDR1 ENHRY and CDR2 SYGVKD. The CDR3 sequence is CAISDEAGTQYF. In nucleotides, the CDR3 is TGTGCCATCAGTGACGAGGCTGGGACCCAGTACTTC.

The chain links TRBV7-2 to TRBJ2-1; D possibly corresponds to TRBD1 (6 bases). This CDR3 comprises 15 residues. The V gene's germline CDR1 is SGHTA and CDR2 FQGNSA. With 1 base removed from V and 2 bases from J, the gap between germline ends came to 9 bases. DNA for the CDR3: TGTGCCAGCAGCTTAGTAGGGGACACCTACAATGAGCAGTTCTTC. Protein product: CASSLVGDTYNEQFF.

The chain carries TRBV29-1 and TRBJ1-5, with D tentatively TRBD1 (5 bases). Trimming removed 4 bases from V and 4 bases from J, with 11 bases in between. Germline assignment: CDR1 SQVTM and CDR2 ANQGSEA. This CDR3 contains 13 residues. CDR3 region: CSVVQGGNQPQHF. The DNA for the CDR3 is TGCAGCGTTGTGCAGGGCGGAAATCAGCCCCAGCATTTT.

The V call is TRBV7-9, the J call TRBJ1-6; 8 bases fit TRBD1. CDR3 length: 16 amino acids. Looked up from germline, CDR1 is SEHNR and CDR2 is FQNEAQ (reference sequence). Germline trimming cut 1 base from V and 9 bases from J; bases unmatched to any gene: 8. CDR3 in DNA: TGTGCCAGCAGCTTAGAGATGGGGACAGGCGGTTCACCCCTCCACTTT. It yields the protein CASSLEMGTGGSPLHF. The full variable domain, in which reference TRBV7-9 and TRBJ1-6 provide the parts outside the CDR3, is DTGVSQNPRHKITKRGQNVTFRCDPISEHNRLYWYRQTLGQGPEFLTYFQNEAQLEKSRLLSDRFSAERPKGSFSTLEIQRTEQGDSAMYLCASSLEMGTGGSPLHFGNGTRLTVT.

A few counts support this clonotype. This sequence joins TRBV20-1 and TRBJ1-5; a weak D match, TRBD1 (5 bases). Per germline, CDR1 DFQATT and CDR2 SNEGSKA (reference sequence). V was shortened by 5 bases and J by 2 bases, with 10 bases between the two germline ends. CDR3 size: 13 residues. CDR3 loop: CSAVWGGNQPQHF. In DNA form, the CDR3 reads TGCAGTGCTGTTTGGGGGGGCAATCAGCCCCAGCATTTT.

The V and J genes are TRBV4-1 and TRBJ1-1; D not certain. This CDR3 has 14 amino acids. Per germline, CDR1 MGHRA and CDR2 YSYEKL. V lost 10 bases to trimming and J lost 3 bases, with 18 bases between them. Here the CDR3 reads CATRNRAVDTEAFF. In DNA form, the CDR3 reads TGCGCCACCAGAAATAGGGCCGTCGACACTGAAGCTTTCTTT.

The chain's CDR3 is CASSPEGSSYGYTF. The CDR3 DNA sequence: TGTGCCAGCTCGCCTGAGGGATCTTCATATGGCTACACCTTC. The rearrangement joins TRBV18 to TRBJ1-2; D unclear. The V gene's germline CDR1 is KGHSH and CDR2 LQKENI. The CDR3 extends over 14 amino acids. Trimming stripped 6 bases from V and 5 bases from J, with 16 bases between.

The chain links TRBV20-1 to TRBJ2-7; 7 positions agree with TRBD1. The V and J ends lost 1 base and 0 bases, in that order; junction bases with no gene match: 3. Germline V lookup: CDR1 DFQATT, CDR2 SNEGSKA (reference sequence). The CDR3 consists of 14 residues. CDR3 residues: CSARAGQASYEQYF. The CDR3 bases are TGCAGTGCTAGAGCCGGACAGGCCTCCTACGAGCAGTACTTC.

In its sample, this clonotype was seen many times. This chain uses TRBV6-2 or TRBV6-3 with TRBJ2-1; the D gene is possibly TRBD1 (6 bases). The germline CDR1 and CDR2 sequences are MNHEY and SVGEGT. The CDR3 is made up of 15 amino acids. V was cut by 2 bases and J by 7 bases, with 15 bases left in between. In nucleotides, the CDR3 is TGTGCCAGCAGTTACGGCCGGGACATGGTGAATGAGCAGTTCTTC. Encoded protein: CASSYGRDMVNEQFF.